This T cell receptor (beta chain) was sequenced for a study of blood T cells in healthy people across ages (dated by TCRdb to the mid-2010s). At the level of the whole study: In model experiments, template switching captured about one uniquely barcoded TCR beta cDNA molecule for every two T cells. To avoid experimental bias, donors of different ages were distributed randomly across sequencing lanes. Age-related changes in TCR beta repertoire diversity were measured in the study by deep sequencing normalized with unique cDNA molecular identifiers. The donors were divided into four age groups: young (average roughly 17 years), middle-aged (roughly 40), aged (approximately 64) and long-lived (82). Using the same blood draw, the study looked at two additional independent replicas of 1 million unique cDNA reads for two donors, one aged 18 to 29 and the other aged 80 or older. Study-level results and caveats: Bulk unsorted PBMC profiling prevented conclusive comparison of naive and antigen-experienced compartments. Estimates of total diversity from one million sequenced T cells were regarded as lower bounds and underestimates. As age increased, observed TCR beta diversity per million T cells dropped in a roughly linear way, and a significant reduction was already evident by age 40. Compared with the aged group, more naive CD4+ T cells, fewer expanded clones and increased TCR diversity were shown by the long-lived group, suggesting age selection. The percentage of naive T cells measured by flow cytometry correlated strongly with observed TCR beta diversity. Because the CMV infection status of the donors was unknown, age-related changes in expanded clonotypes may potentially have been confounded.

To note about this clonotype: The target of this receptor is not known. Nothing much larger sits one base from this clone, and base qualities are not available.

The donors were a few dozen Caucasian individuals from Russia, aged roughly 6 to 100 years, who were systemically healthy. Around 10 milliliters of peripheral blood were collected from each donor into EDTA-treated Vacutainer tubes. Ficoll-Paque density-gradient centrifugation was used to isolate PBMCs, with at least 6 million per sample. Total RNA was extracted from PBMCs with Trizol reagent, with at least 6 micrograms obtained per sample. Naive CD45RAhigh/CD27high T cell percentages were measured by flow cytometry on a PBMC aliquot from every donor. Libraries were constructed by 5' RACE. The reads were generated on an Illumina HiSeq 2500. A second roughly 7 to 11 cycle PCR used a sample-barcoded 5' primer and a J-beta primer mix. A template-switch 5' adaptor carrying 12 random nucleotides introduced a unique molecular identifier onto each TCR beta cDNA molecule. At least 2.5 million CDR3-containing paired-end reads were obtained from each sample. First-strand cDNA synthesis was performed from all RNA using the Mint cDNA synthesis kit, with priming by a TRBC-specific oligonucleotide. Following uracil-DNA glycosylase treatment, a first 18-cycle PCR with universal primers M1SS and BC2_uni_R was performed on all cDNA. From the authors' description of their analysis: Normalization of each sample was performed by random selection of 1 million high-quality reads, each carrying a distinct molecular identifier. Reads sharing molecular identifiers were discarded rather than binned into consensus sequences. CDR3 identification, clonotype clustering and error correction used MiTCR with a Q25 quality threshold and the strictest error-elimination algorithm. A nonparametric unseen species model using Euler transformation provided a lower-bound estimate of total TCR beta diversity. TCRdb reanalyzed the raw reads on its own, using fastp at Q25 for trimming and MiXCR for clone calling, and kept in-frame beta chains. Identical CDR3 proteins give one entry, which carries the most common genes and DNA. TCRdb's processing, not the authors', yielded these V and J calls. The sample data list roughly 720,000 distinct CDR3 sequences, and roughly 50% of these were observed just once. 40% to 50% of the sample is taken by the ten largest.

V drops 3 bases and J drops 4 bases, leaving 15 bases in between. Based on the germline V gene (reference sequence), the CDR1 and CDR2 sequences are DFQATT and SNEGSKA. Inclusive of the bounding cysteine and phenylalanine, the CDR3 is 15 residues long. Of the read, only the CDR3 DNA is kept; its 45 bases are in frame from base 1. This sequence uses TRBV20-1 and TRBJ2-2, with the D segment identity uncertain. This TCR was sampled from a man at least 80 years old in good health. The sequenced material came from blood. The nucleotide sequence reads TGCAGTGCTAGTAGGCAGACCCTGGGCACCGGGGAGCTGTTTTTT. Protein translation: CSASRQTLGTGELFF.